The next 8 T cell receptor beta chains were all read from a single sample in a study of blood T cell dynamics during melanoma immunotherapy. Measured with immunoSEQ multiplex PCR; TCRdb has only the in-frame clones, and not every one. The sample has under 11,000 clones, over 85% seen once; the top ten hold 24%. The time point here: week 3, after first cycle of checkpoint inhibitor. This specimen was blood, taken from a patient treated with checkpoint blockade. The receptors were gathered from a human donor with melanoma.

The chain employs TRBV6-5 and TRBJ2-5, with D perhaps TRBD2 (5 bases). The CDR3 has 14 residues. Germline CDR1 and CDR2: MNHEY and SVGAGI. Trimming removed 5 bases from V and 5 bases from J, with 15 bases in between. In DNA form, the CDR3 reads TGTGCCAGCAGTCCCTCTCCTAGCCGGGAGACCCAGTACTTC. This codes for CASSPSPSRETQYF.

The chain combines TRBV19 with TRBJ1-1; unclear D gene. The CDR3 has 15 amino acids. V was trimmed by 4 bases and J by 2 bases, leaving 14 bases between them. Germline lookup yields CDR1 LNHDA and CDR2 SQIVND (reference sequence). The CDR3 spells CASSTPGLPNTEAFF. Here the CDR3 DNA reads TGTGCCAGTAGTACCCCGGGTCTCCCCAACACTGAAGCTTTCTTT.

The chain couples TRBV2 to TRBJ2-7, with unresolved D. CDR3 length equals 12 residues. V lost 2 bases and J lost 5, with 7 bases in between. In germline, CDR1 is SNHLY, CDR2 FYNNEI. The CDR3 DNA reads as TGTGCCAGCAGTGAATTGGGCAACGAGCAGTACTTC. Amino acid sequence: CASSELGNEQYF. The whole variable domain, filled in from reference TRBV2 and TRBJ2-7, reads EPEVTQTPSHQVTQMGQEVILRCVPISNHLYFYWYRQILGQKVEFLVSFYNNEISEKSEIFDDQFSVERPDGSNFTLKIRSTKLEDSAMYFCASSELGNEQYFGPGTRLTVT.

The rearrangement joins TRBV15 to TRBJ2-1; 10 nucleotides agree with TRBD2. In germline, CDR1 is LNHNV, CDR2 YYDKDF (reference sequence). This CDR3 contains 17 residues. Germline trimming cut 3 bases from V and 8 bases from J; bases unmatched to any gene: 13. The chain's CDR3 is CATSSDEREGRGDEQFF. The CDR3 DNA reads as TGTGCCACCAGCAGTGACGAGCGGGAGGGCCGGGGCGATGAGCAGTTCTTC.

The rearrangement joins TRBV20-1 to TRBJ2-7, with no clear D. Trimming shortened V by 6 bases and J by 6 bases, and 9 bases separated the two germline ends. The CDR3 extends over 10 amino acids. Looked up from germline, CDR1 is DFQATT and CDR2 is SNEGSKA (reference sequence). In DNA, the CDR3 is TGCAGTGCCCCGAGTTCCGAGCAGTACTTC. Translation gives CSAPSSEQYF.

The chain is built from TRBV28 and TRBJ2-7, with 7 nucleotides matching TRBD2. CDR1 is MDHEN, CDR2 SYDVKM, per germline. V lost 6 bases and J lost 2; bases outside the gene matches: 10. The CDR3 covers 15 residues. The CDR3 protein is CASSAGEGNPYEQYF. DNA of the CDR3: TGTGCCAGCAGCGCCGGGGAGGGGAACCCCTACGAGCAGTACTTC. The full variable domain, with the rest looked up from reference TRBV28 and TRBJ2-7, is DVKVTQSSRYLVKRTGEKVFLECVQDMDHENMFWYRQDPGLGLRLIYFSYDVKMKEKGDIPEGYSVSREKKERFSLILESASTNQTSMYLCASSAGEGNPYEQYFGPGTRLTVT.

The chain combines TRBV18 with TRBJ2-7; D may be TRBD1 (7 bases). V shed 3 bases and J shed 2 bases, with 17 bases lying between them. Germline-derived CDR1 and CDR2 are KGHSH and LQKENI. CDR3 length: 16 amino acids. CDR3 sequence reads: CASSPFGRGDPYEQYF. Here the CDR3 DNA reads TGTGCCAGCTCACCGTTTGGCAGGGGGGACCCCTACGAGCAGTACTTC.

This clone was counted a single time. V gene TRBV18 combines with J gene TRBJ1-2; 7 bases agree with TRBD1. V shed 3 bases, J shed 6 bases, and the junction held 7 bases outside the gene matches. Germline values: CDR1 KGHSH, CDR2 LQKENI. The CDR3 consists of 14 residues. CDR3 sequence (DNA): TGTGCCAGCTCACCTCGGGAGGGGGCTGATGGCTACACCTTC. This translates into CASSPREGADGYTF.